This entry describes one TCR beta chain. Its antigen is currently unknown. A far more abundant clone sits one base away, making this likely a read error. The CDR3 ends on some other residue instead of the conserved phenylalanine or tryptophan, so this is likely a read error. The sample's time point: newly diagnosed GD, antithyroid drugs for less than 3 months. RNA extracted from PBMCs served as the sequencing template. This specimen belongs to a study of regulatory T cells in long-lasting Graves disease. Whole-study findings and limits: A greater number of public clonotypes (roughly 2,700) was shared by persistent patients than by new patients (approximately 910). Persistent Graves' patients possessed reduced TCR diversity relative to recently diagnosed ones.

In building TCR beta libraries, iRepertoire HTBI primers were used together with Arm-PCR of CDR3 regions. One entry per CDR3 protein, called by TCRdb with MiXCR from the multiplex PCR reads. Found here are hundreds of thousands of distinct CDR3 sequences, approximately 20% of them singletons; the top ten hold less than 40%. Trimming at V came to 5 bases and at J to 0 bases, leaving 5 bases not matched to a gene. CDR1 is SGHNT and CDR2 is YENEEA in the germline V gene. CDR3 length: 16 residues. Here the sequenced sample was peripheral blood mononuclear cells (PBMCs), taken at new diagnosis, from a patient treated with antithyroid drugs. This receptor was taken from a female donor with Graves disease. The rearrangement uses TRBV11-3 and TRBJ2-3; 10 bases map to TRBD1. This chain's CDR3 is CASSPDRGASTDTQYS. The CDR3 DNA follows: TGTGCCAGCAGCCCGGACAGGGGGGCTAGCACAGATACGCAGTATTCT.